The clone carrying this TCR beta chain was seen a handful of times. Its antigen is not identified. This may come from a read error, since a much larger clone is one base off. This sample was taken from a study of tumor and adjacent non-tumor tissue in lung cancer. Whole-study context: Samples averaged roughly 4.4 million productive TCRbeta reads each.

RNA was extracted from bulk tissue without any cell sorting. The library came from three nested PCR rounds adapted from ARM-PCR protocols. TCRdb processed the multiplex PCR reads anew with MiXCR; each CDR3 protein has one entry. The profile covers roughly 220,000 distinct CDR3 sequences, with 70% to 75% appearing a single time and 20% to 25% taken by the ten largest. Study results and caveats: Tumor repertoires had a smaller top 100 clone share than normal lung.

The source is a man in his 60s with non-small cell lung cancer. Sequencing used lung tumor tissue.

The CDR3 protein is CASSRDLNTEAFF. The CDR3 nucleotides are TGTGCCAGCAGCCGGGACCTCAACACTGAAGCTTTCTTT. The V and J genes are TRBV11-2 and TRBJ1-1; TRBD1 is a possible D gene (5 bases). The CDR3 runs 13 residues. Germline loops: CDR1 SGHAT, CDR2 FQNNGV. With 5 bases removed from V and 2 bases from J, the gap between germline ends came to 9 bases.